Each of the 30 T cell receptor beta chains below was sequenced from the same sample in a study of shared clonotypes between healthy human individuals. Here immunoSEQ multiplex PCR was the method, and the copy in TCRdb shows in-frame clones only, minus some. The repertoire holds approximately 340,000 clones, with around 72% as singletons. The sequenced sample consisted of memory CD4+ T cells sorted from blood. This sample's subset: CD45RA-negative fraction. These receptors were obtained from a man younger than 45 in good health.

The chain recombines TRBV18 with TRBJ2-5; tentative D call: TRBD1 (6 bases). CDR1 KGHSH and CDR2 LQKENI come from the germline V gene. The V gene lost 8 bases and the J gene lost 0 bases, with 28 bases spanning the gap. The CDR3 length is 19 residues. This chain's CDR3 is CASPPQGSWGPKYQETQYF. CDR3 in DNA: TGTGCCAGCCCCCCTCAGGGGTCGTGGGGACCGAAGTACCAAGAGACCCAGTACTTC. The full variable domain, rest sourced from reference TRBV18 and TRBJ2-5, is NAGVMQNPRHLVRRRGQEARLRCSPMKGHSHVYWYRQLPEEGLKFMVYLQKENIIDESGMPKERFSAEFPKEGPSILRIQQVVRGDSAAYFCASPPQGSWGPKYQETQYFGPGTRLLVL.

Only one count was recorded for this clone. The rearrangement joins TRBV4-3 to TRBJ2-3, with 7 nucleotides matching TRBD2. Germline V gene lookup returns CDR1 LGHNA and CDR2 YSLEER. With V trimmed by 0 bases and J by 4 bases, 7 bases remained unmatched. This CDR3 is 16 amino acids long. For the CDR3, the DNA is TGCGCCAGCAGCCAAGAGGGGAGGGCTCGTGCAGATACGCAGTATTTT. Translating gives CASSQEGRARADTQYF.

This clone was detected only a few times. The J gene is TRBJ1-3, the V gene TRBV30; D is undetermined. Germline-derived CDR1 and CDR2 are GTSNPN and SVGIG (reference sequence). The CDR3 runs to 17 residues. The V gene lost 4 bases and the J gene lost 0 bases, with 19 bases spanning the gap. The CDR3 region is CAWIRVAETSSGNTIYF. DNA of the CDR3: TGTGCCTGGATCCGGGTGGCAGAAACTAGCTCTGGAAACACCATATATTTT.

The CDR3 spells CASSTGTMNTEAFF. In nucleotides, the CDR3 is TGTGCCAGCTCAACCGGGACCATGAACACTGAAGCTTTCTTT. The V gene is TRBV18, the J gene TRBJ1-1; D is possibly TRBD1 (5 bases). Germline-derived CDR1 and CDR2 are KGHSH and LQKENI. The CDR3 is 14 amino acids. Trimming took off 5 bases at V and 0 bases at J, with 10 bases between the two ends.

This sequence joins TRBV7-9 and TRBJ2-7; D ambiguous. The germline gives CDR1 SEHNR, CDR2 FQNEAQ (reference sequence). The CDR3 loop spans 11 amino acids. The V end lost 4 bases, the J end lost 4 bases, and 5 bases lay between the germline ends. CDR3 DNA: TGTGCCAGCAGCTCAAAATACGAGCAGTACTTC. Its protein product is CASSSKYEQYF.

The chain uses TRBV6-1 and TRBJ1-5; D is unresolved. Trimming left V 3 bases short and J 0 bases short, with 6 bases between. Germline loops: CDR1 MNHNS, CDR2 SASEGT. The CDR3 has 14 residues. The CDR3 here is CASSDPYSNQPQHF. The CDR3 nucleotides are TGTGCCAGCAGTGACCCATATAGCAATCAGCCCCAGCATTTT.

This chain links TRBV27 with TRBJ2-5; weak D call: TRBD2 (6 bases). With 7 bases removed from V and 5 bases from J, the gap between germline ends came to 17 bases. This CDR3 is 14 amino acids long. CDR1 is MNHEY and CDR2 is SMNVEV in the germline V gene (reference sequence). The CDR3 DNA reads TGTGCCAGCACCCCGGGACGGGGGATTGAGACCCAGTACTTC. Amino acid sequence: CASTPGRGIETQYF.

The chain recombines TRBV4-3 with TRBJ1-4, with D possibly matching TRBD1 (5 bases). The V gene's germline CDR1 is LGHNA and CDR2 YSLEER. The CDR3 totals 17 residues. V gave up 0 bases and J gave up 0 bases, with 11 bases separating them. For the CDR3, the DNA is TGCGCCAGCAGCCAAGAACCTCCGGGGGCAACTAATGAAAAACTGTTTTTT. Amino acid sequence: CASSQEPPGATNEKLFF.

Comment on this clone: Other nucleotide sequences from this sample produce the same CDR3. The chain has TRBV9 and TRBJ2-3, with D unclear. This CDR3 is built from 12 residues. V lost 0 bases and J 6 bases, leaving 5 bases between the germline ends. Germline values: CDR1 SGDLS, CDR2 YYNGEE. The CDR3 region is CASSVAADTQYF. The DNA of the CDR3 is TGTGCCAGCAGCGTAGCAGCGGATACGCAGTATTTT.

This clone was observed once. This chain uses TRBV6-4 with TRBJ2-3; no clear D. Looked up from germline, CDR1 is MRHNA and CDR2 is SNTAGT. Trimming took off 6 bases at V and 2 bases at J, with 12 bases between the two ends. The CDR3 is 14 residues long. CDR3 sequence: CASSATRTTDTQYF. The CDR3 DNA follows: TGTGCCAGCAGCGCTACACGGACCACAGATACGCAGTATTTT.

V usage is TRBV27 and J usage is TRBJ2-7, with 8 bases matching TRBD2. The CDR3 runs to 14 residues. V was pared by 4 bases and J by 5 bases, with 7 bases of the junction left unmatched. Looked up from germline, CDR1 is MNHEY and CDR2 is SMNVEV (reference sequence). The CDR3, as DNA: TGTGCCAGCAGTTCGCCGGGACTAGTCAACGAGCAGTACTTC. Translated, it gives CASSSPGLVNEQYF.

The chain is built from TRBV6-1 and TRBJ1-1; no definite D call. Germline CDR1 and CDR2: MNHNS and SASEGT. CDR3 length: 12 amino acids. Deletions cut 6 bases from V and 8 bases from J, with 13 bases between. The CDR3 reads CASREPPSEAFF. CDR3 coding DNA: TGTGCCAGCAGGGAGCCCCCCTCCGAAGCTTTCTTT.

This clone was counted a few times. The CDR3: CASSDQGAGTEAFF. The CDR3 DNA reads as TGTGCCAGCAGTGACCAGGGGGCTGGAACTGAAGCTTTCTTT. J is TRBJ1-1 and V is TRBV7-6, with 8 bases lining up with TRBD1. The CDR3 covers 14 residues. In germline, CDR1 is SGHVS, CDR2 FNYEAQ. V shed 6 bases and J 5 bases; nucleotides not matched to a gene: 8.

This clone occurred a few times. This chain joins TRBV27 and TRBJ2-6, with 10 bases fitting TRBD2. Germline CDR1 MNHEY, CDR2 SMNVEV (reference sequence). The trim removed 5 bases at V and 5 bases at J, leaving 15 bases unmatched. The CDR3 consists of 19 residues. CDR3 sequence: CASSPTPKLAGTRANVLTF. CDR3 coding DNA: TGTGCCAGCAGTCCGACCCCCAAACTAGCGGGAACTAGGGCCAACGTCCTGACTTTC. Combining the CDR3 with reference TRBV27 and TRBJ2-6 gives the whole variable domain EAQVTQNPRYLITVTGKKLTVTCSQNMNHEYMSWYRQDPGLGLRQIYYSMNVEVTDKGDVPEGYKVSRKEKRNFPLILESPSPNQTSLYFCASSPTPKLAGTRANVLTFGAGSRLTVL.

To note about this clone: It may be a read error: a sequence one base away is much more abundant. The chain carries TRBV11-2 and TRBJ2-2, with D tentatively TRBD1 (7 bases). CDR1 and CDR2 from the germline V gene are SGHAT and FQNNGV. This CDR3 is built from 16 residues. CDR3 sequence: CASRNLRGRTTEELFF. CDR3 coding DNA: TGTGCCAGCAGAAACCTCAGGGGGAGGACCACCGAGGAGCTGTTTTTT.

J is TRBJ1-2 and V is TRBV19, with 7 bases aligning to TRBD1. Germline lookup yields CDR1 LNHDA and CDR2 SQIVND (reference sequence). The CDR3 consists of 12 residues. V trimming: 11 bases; J trimming: 3 bases; junction bases outside the gene matches: 6. The CDR3 DNA reads TGTGCCCTGGGGGACAGCTACTATGGCTACACCTTC. Protein sequence: CALGDSYYGYTF.

This clone occurred many times. The J gene is TRBJ2-3, the V gene TRBV28; no firm D call. The CDR3 length is 14 residues. Germline assignment: CDR1 MDHEN and CDR2 SYDVKM. The V and J ends lost 1 base and 6 bases respectively, with 11 bases between them. CDR3 amino acids: CASSLLSLWDTQYF. The CDR3, as DNA: TGTGCCAGCAGTTTATTATCCCTATGGGATACGCAGTATTTT.

The V call is TRBV30, the J call TRBJ2-2, with D hard to call. The CDR3 consists of 14 residues. V was cut by 0 bases and J by 3 bases, with 8 bases left in between. The V gene's germline CDR1 is GTSNPN and CDR2 SVGIG (reference sequence). The CDR3 DNA sequence: TGTGCCTGGAGTGTACAAAGCTACACCGGGGAGCTGTTTTTT. Its translation: CAWSVQSYTGELFF. The whole variable domain, filled in from reference TRBV30 and TRBJ2-2, reads SQTIHQWPATLVQPVGSPLSLECTVEGTSNPNLYWYRQAAGRGLQLLFYSVGIGQISSEVPQNLSASRPQDRQFILSSKKLLLSDSGFYLCAWSVQSYTGELFFGEGSRLTVL.

As to this clone: A single base is all that separates this from a far larger clone, so a read error is likely. The chain carries TRBV7-2 and TRBJ2-5; the D is unclear. The germline V and J ends were trimmed by 1 base and 6 bases, with 12 bases remaining between them. CDR3 size: 14 residues. Germline V CDR1 and CDR2: SGHTA, FQGNSA. DNA for the CDR3: TGTGCCAGCAGCTTAGTATTATCGGAAAAGACCCAGTACTTC. It is translated as CASSLVLSEKTQYF.

DNA for the CDR3: TGTGCCAGCAGCGCGGGACTAGCGGGAGGGCCCTCCTACAATGAGCAGTTCTTC. It yields the protein CASSAGLAGGPSYNEQFF. The rearrangement uses TRBV9 and TRBJ2-1; 16 bases match TRBD2. V shed 3 bases, J shed 0 bases, and the junction held 3 bases outside the gene matches. The V gene's germline CDR1 is SGDLS and CDR2 YYNGEE. The CDR3 runs to 18 residues.

Comments on this clone: The limits of the CDR3 on the DNA are not certain, so only TCRdb's listed CDR3 is given. J is TRBJ2-7 and V is TRBV6-1; no check of the table's D call, TRBD2, against the DNA was made. Ends included, the CDR3 has 14 residues. Germline V CDR1 and CDR2: MNHNS, SASEGT. The CDR3 sequence is CASSEFASGAGDYF.

This clone came up a few times. The rearrangement joins TRBV6-1 to TRBJ2-7, with D perhaps matching TRBD1 (6 bases). The CDR3 consists of 15 residues. Trimming left V 7 bases short and J 5 bases short, with 21 bases between. CDR1 and CDR2 from the germline V gene are MNHNS and SASEGT. The CDR3 region has the DNA TGTGCCAGCAACAGGGTTCGCCATACCCTAAACGAGCAGTACTTC. This codes for CASNRVRHTLNEQYF.

This rearrangement joins TRBV27 to TRBJ2-1; TRBD1 matches at 9 bases. Germline CDR1 reads MNHEY; CDR2 reads SMNVEV (reference sequence). The CDR3 runs to 14 residues. With 4 bases clipped from V and 13 bases from J, the junction kept 11 bases outside the gene matches. For the CDR3, the DNA is TGTGCCAGCAGTTACCGGTCCGGGACAGGGTCCCAGTTCTTC. Residues: CASSYRSGTGSQFF.

The rearrangement links TRBV28 to TRBJ2-7; possibly TRBD1 or TRBD2 for D (6 bases each). The CDR3 runs to 15 residues. Germline V gene lookup returns CDR1 MDHEN and CDR2 SYDVKM. Between the trimmed V and J ends, which lost 6 bases and 2 bases, there was a span of 17 bases. The CDR3 loop reads CASSQGGGNPYEQYF. The CDR3 nucleotides are TGTGCCAGCAGCCAAGGGGGAGGCAACCCCTACGAGCAGTACTTC.

This chain joins TRBV11-2 and TRBJ1-1, with a weak D call TRBD1 (5 bases). With 1 base removed from V and 1 base from J, the gap between germline ends came to 13 bases. The CDR3 covers 16 residues. CDR1 is SGHAT and CDR2 is FQNNGV in the germline V gene. The DNA for the CDR3 is TGTGCCAGCAGCTTAGTAGGCAGGGTGACGAACACTGAAGCTTTCTTT. Translating it yields CASSLVGRVTNTEAFF.

This rearrangement joins TRBV7-8 to TRBJ2-7; TRBD2 aligns across 7 bases. Germline V gene sequence: CDR1 SGHVS, CDR2 FQNEAQ. The V segment lost 0 bases and the J segment 5 bases; nucleotides outside the gene matches: 4. The CDR3 is 14 amino acids. CDR3 DNA sequence: TGTGCCAGCAGCTTAGCCCGGACTAGTAACGAGCAGTACTTC. Amino acid sequence: CASSLARTSNEQYF.

The chain couples TRBV11-2 to TRBJ2-2, with a tentative D call TRBD1 (6 bases). V was trimmed by 6 bases and J by 2 bases, leaving 22 bases between them. The CDR3 loop spans 18 amino acids. The germline V gene encodes CDR1 SGHAT and CDR2 FQNNGV. The chain's CDR3 is CASRQPGHNNRNTGELFF. The CDR3 DNA is TGTGCCAGCAGGCAGCCGGGACATAATAATCGAAACACCGGGGAGCTGTTTTTT.

V and J are TRBV4-2 and TRBJ2-3; 9 bases match TRBD1. The CDR3 runs 14 residues. CDR1 is LGHNA and CDR2 is YNFKEQ in the germline V gene. The V and J ends lost 4 bases and 6 bases, in that order; junction bases with no gene match: 5. The CDR3 loop is CASSPNRGRDTQYF. The CDR3 coding sequence is TGTGCCAGCAGCCCGAACAGGGGGCGCGATACGCAGTATTTT.

The gene calls are TRBV15 and TRBJ1-1; D gene ambiguous. The V gene's germline CDR1 is LNHNV and CDR2 YYDKDF (reference sequence). V was clipped by 0 bases and J by 1 base, with 9 bases between them. CDR3 size: 15 residues. The CDR3 nucleotides are TGTGCCACCAGCAGAGACCCAACCAGGAACACTGAAGCTTTCTTT. As protein: CATSRDPTRNTEAFF.

The genes are TRBV7-3 and TRBJ2-7; D is undetermined. This CDR3 has 16 amino acids. The ends were cut back, 0 bases at V and 6 bases at J, with 18 bases in the middle. The germline V gene has CDR1 SGHTA and CDR2 FQGTGA. The CDR3 here is CASSLTNGRSTGEQYF. CDR3 coding DNA: TGTGCCAGCAGCTTAACGAACGGGCGCTCGACTGGCGAGCAGTACTTC. Together with reference TRBV7-3 and TRBJ2-7, the CDR3 gives the full variable domain: GAGVSQTPSNKVTEKGKYVELRCDPISGHTALYWYRQSLGQGPEFLIYFQGTGAADDSGLPNDRFFAVRPEGSVSTLKIQRTERGDSAVYLCASSLTNGRSTGEQYFGPGTRLTVT.